A single sample gave rise to the 28 T cell receptor beta chains below, sequenced in a study of blood T cell repertoires in COVID-19. Generated by immunoSEQ multiplex PCR, the TCRdb table keeps only in-frame clones and is missing some. This table holds 130,000 or so clones, 80% to 90% found once. The sample taken for sequencing was peripheral blood. These receptor sequences come from a man between 60 and 70 years old with active or convalescent COVID-19.

The rearrangement joins TRBV11-2 to TRBJ2-4, with 15 bases fitting TRBD2. The CDR3 runs to 19 residues. Trimming removed 4 bases from V and 0 bases from J; junction bases left unmatched: 7. Germline V gene data show CDR1 as SGHAT and CDR2 as FQNNGV. CDR3 sequence: CASSSSGLAGGIAKNIQYF. The CDR3, as DNA: TGTGCCAGCAGCTCCTCCGGACTAGCGGGAGGGATAGCCAAAAACATTCAGTACTTC.

CDR3 in DNA: TGTGCCAGCAGCCCGGGACTAGCCAAAAACATTCAGTACTTC. Translating it yields CASSPGLAKNIQYF. The chain combines TRBV9 with TRBJ2-4; tentative D call: TRBD2 (6 bases). Germline lookup yields CDR1 SGDLS and CDR2 YYNGEE. The CDR3 spans 14 residues. Trimming took off 4 bases at V and 0 bases at J, with 8 bases between the two ends.

This clone was found a few times. The chain has TRBV12-3 or TRBV12-4 and TRBJ2-2, with 8 bases that match TRBD1. The CDR3 contains 13 residues. The V and J ends lost 5 bases and 6 bases, in that order; junction bases with no gene match: 2. CDR3 protein: CASSPTGAGELFF. In nucleotides, the CDR3 is TGTGCCAGCAGTCCGACAGGGGCCGGGGAGCTGTTTTTT.

This chain connects TRBV5-1 to TRBJ2-1, with D tentatively TRBD2 (5 bases). Looked up from germline, CDR1 is SGHRS and CDR2 is YFSETQ. Between the trimmed V and J ends, which lost 0 bases and 1 base, there was a span of 17 bases. This CDR3 has 18 residues. CDR3 sequence (DNA): TGCGCCAGCAGCTTGGCCGGGGTCCAGAGCGGATCCTACAATGAGCAGTTCTTC. The encoded protein is CASSLAGVQSGSYNEQFF.

The genes are TRBV5-1 and TRBJ2-1, with TRBD2 matching over 12 bases. The CDR3 has 17 residues. Per the germline V gene, CDR1 is SGHRS and CDR2 is YFSETQ. V shed 0 bases, J shed 5 bases, and the junction held 6 bases outside the gene matches. The CDR3 reads CASSLATSGGMNNEQFF. Here the CDR3 DNA reads TGCGCCAGCAGCTTGGCGACTAGCGGGGGTATGAACAATGAGCAGTTCTTC.

V and J are TRBV10-3 and TRBJ2-7; 7 bases map to TRBD2. Germline V gene data show CDR1 as ENHRY and CDR2 as SYGVKD. The ends lost 0 bases at V and 9 bases at J; junction bases unmatched: 14. This CDR3 has 16 amino acids. CDR3 sequence: CAISESVAGFPGPQYF. The DNA for the CDR3 is TGTGCCATCAGTGAGTCAGTAGCGGGTTTTCCGGGTCCGCAGTACTTC.

This chain connects TRBV28 to TRBJ1-2; no clear D. The V end was cut by 7 bases, the J end by 8 bases, with 11 bases between. This CDR3 comprises 11 residues. Germline CDR1 and CDR2: MDHEN and SYDVKM. The CDR3 loop is CASNSRRGYTF. CDR3 nucleotide sequence: TGTGCCAGCAACTCAAGGAGGGGCTACACCTTC.

This chain uses TRBV5-6 with TRBJ1-1, with D possibly being TRBD1 (5 bases). There are 14 residues in the CDR3. The ends were cut back, 3 bases at V and 5 bases at J, with 14 bases in the middle. CDR1 and CDR2 (germline): SGHDT, YYEEEE. As DNA, the CDR3 is TGTGCCAGCAGCTCTGGTACGGGGGGGACTGAAGCTTTCTTT. Translating it yields CASSSGTGGTEAFF.

The genes are TRBV28 and TRBJ2-3; TRBD1 might be the D (6 bases). CDR3 length: 14 residues. V dropped 3 bases and J dropped 6 bases, with 13 bases sitting between them. Germline CDR1 and CDR2: MDHEN and SYDVKM. CDR3 bases: TGTGCCAGCAGTTTGGGAGACAGGAGGGATACGCAGTATTTT. Its translation: CASSLGDRRDTQYF.

The V and J genes are TRBV30 and TRBJ2-3; 12 bases are a match to TRBD2. This CDR3 spans 17 amino acids. CDR1 is GTSNPN, CDR2 SVGIG, per germline (reference sequence). V lost 0 bases to trimming and J lost 5 bases; unmatched junction nucleotides: 9. The CDR3: CAWSVDLLAGGGDTQYF. The CDR3 region has the DNA TGTGCCTGGAGTGTCGACCTACTAGCGGGAGGAGGAGATACGCAGTATTTT. The complete variable domain, with remaining parts taken from reference TRBV30 and TRBJ2-3, reads SQTIHQWPATLVQPVGSPLSLECTVEGTSNPNLYWYRQAAGRGLQLLFYSVGIGQISSEVPQNLSASRPQDRQFILSSKKLLLSDSGFYLCAWSVDLLAGGGDTQYFGPGTRLTVL.

The rearrangement links TRBV5-1 to TRBJ2-5, with D possibly being TRBD2 (6 bases). The CDR3 runs 14 residues. CDR1 is SGHRS and CDR2 is YFSETQ in the germline V gene. CDR3 sequence: CASGGDGSGETQYF. The DNA for the CDR3 is TGCGCTTCAGGCGGGGATGGGTCCGGAGAGACCCAGTACTTC.

The chain uses TRBV27 and TRBJ2-1; no clear D. CDR1 MNHEY and CDR2 SMNVEV come from the germline V gene (reference sequence). V dropped 1 base and J dropped 1 base, with 5 bases sitting between them. The CDR3 runs 14 residues. CDR3 nucleotides: TGTGCCAGCAGTTTATTTCCTTCCTACAATGAGCAGTTCTTC. It specifies CASSLFPSYNEQFF.

This clone was observed once. The V call is TRBV5-5, the J call TRBJ1-4; D is uncertain. In germline, CDR1 is SGHKS, CDR2 YYEKEE (reference sequence). V dropped 4 bases and J dropped 0 bases, with 10 bases sitting between them. The CDR3 runs 15 residues. The CDR3 spells CASSQQPATNEKLFF. As DNA, the CDR3 is TGTGCCAGCAGCCAACAGCCAGCAACTAATGAAAAACTGTTTTTT.

The chain is built from TRBV5-1 and TRBJ1-6; D possibly corresponds to TRBD1 (6 bases). Trimming left V 5 bases short and J 7 bases short, with 19 bases between. The CDR3 length is 16 residues. Germline V gives CDR1 SGHRS, CDR2 YFSETQ. CDR3 nucleotides: TGCGCCAGCAGTCCCCAATTTGGACAGAAAAATTCACCCCTCCACTTT. Its protein product is CASSPQFGQKNSPLHF.

The rearrangement joins TRBV12-3 or TRBV12-4 to TRBJ1-5; the D gene is possibly TRBD1 (6 bases). Trimming left V 5 bases short and J 6 bases short, with 11 bases between. The CDR3 sequence is 13 residues long. The CDR3 sequence is CASSQGLSQPQHF. The CDR3 DNA sequence: TGTGCCAGCAGTCAGGGGTTAAGTCAGCCCCAGCATTTT.

The rearrangement links TRBV4-2 to TRBJ2-7; D possibly corresponds to TRBD1 (6 bases). Trimming took 0 bases from V and 4 from J, leaving 22 bases between them. The CDR3 loop spans 18 amino acids. Germline assignment: CDR1 LGHNA and CDR2 YNFKEQ. The CDR3 here is CASSQDRLGAGRLYEQYF. In DNA, the CDR3 is TGTGCCAGCAGCCAAGATCGGTTGGGGGCGGGCAGGCTATACGAGCAGTACTTC.

The CDR3 loop is CASSLGSGQGYGYTF. DNA for the CDR3: TGTGCCAGCAGCTTAGGGTCGGGACAGGGGTATGGCTACACCTTC. This chain connects TRBV7-2 to TRBJ1-2; 10 bases line up with TRBD1. The CDR3 is 15 residues long. The germline V gene has CDR1 SGHTA and CDR2 FQGNSA. V shed 1 base and J 5 bases; nucleotides not matched to a gene: 4.

The V and J genes are TRBV4-1 and TRBJ2-3, with a possible D match to TRBD1 (5 bases). CDR1 and CDR2 from the germline V gene are MGHRA and YSYEKL. This CDR3 comprises 16 residues. The ends were cut back, 8 bases at V and 0 bases at J, with 18 bases in the middle. As DNA, the CDR3 is TGCGCCAGCGAAGCCGTGGGGCGCTCTAGCACAGATACGCAGTATTTT. Translation gives CASEAVGRSSTDTQYF.

The chain combines TRBV6-5 with TRBJ1-5; weak D call: TRBD1 (5 bases). Trimming shortened V by 2 bases and J by 3 bases, and 11 bases separated the two germline ends. The CDR3 contains 15 residues. Per germline, CDR1 MNHEY and CDR2 SVGAGI. The CDR3, as DNA: TGTGCCAGCAGTTACAAAGCAGGGAACAATCAGCCCCAGCATTTT. It codes for CASSYKAGNNQPQHF.

The CDR3 sequence: CASSLDSGGYNEQFF. Here the CDR3 DNA reads TGTGCCAGCAGCTTAGATTCGGGGGGCTACAATGAGCAGTTCTTC. The chain uses TRBV7-3 and TRBJ2-1; TRBD2 agrees at 7 bases. The CDR3 runs to 15 residues. Germline V gene sequence: CDR1 SGHTA, CDR2 FQGTGA. Losses at the gene ends were 2 bases for V and 3 bases for J; bases not matched to a gene: 4.

The chain uses TRBV10-2 and TRBJ1-1, with TRBD1 identical over 11 bases. The ends lost 8 bases at V and 0 bases at J; junction bases unmatched: 2. This CDR3 spans 14 amino acids. The germline CDR1 and CDR2 sequences are WSHSY and SAAADI. The CDR3 bases are TGCGCCAGCGGACAGGGGGCCTTGAACACTGAAGCTTTCTTT. Translated: CASGQGALNTEAFF.

The CDR3 reads CASATSGRSGETQYF. As DNA, the CDR3 is TGCGCCAGCGCCACTAGCGGGAGGTCGGGAGAGACCCAGTACTTC. This sequence joins TRBV4-1 and TRBJ2-5; 12 bases are shared with TRBD2. With V trimmed by 8 bases and J by 4 bases, 8 bases remained unmatched. In germline, CDR1 is MGHRA, CDR2 YSYEKL. This CDR3 has 15 amino acids.

The genes are TRBV5-1 and TRBJ2-7; 7 bases line up with TRBD2. J was trimmed by 2 bases and V by 2 bases; bases with no gene match: 10. Looked up from germline, CDR1 is SGHRS and CDR2 is YFSETQ. The CDR3 length is 16 residues. For the CDR3, the DNA is TGCGCCAGCAGCTTAGGCCCTGGGGCGGGGGCCTACGAGCAGTACTTC. It specifies CASSLGPGAGAYEQYF.

This chain connects TRBV6-4 to TRBJ1-1; 9 bases are a match to TRBD1. Germline CDR1 reads MRHNA; CDR2 reads SNTAGT. V shed 5 bases, J shed 5 bases, and the junction held 3 bases outside the gene matches. The CDR3 has 13 residues. DNA of the CDR3: TGTGCCAGCAGTCGACAGGGGGGAACTGAAGCTTTCTTT. It is translated as CASSRQGGTEAFF.

J is TRBJ2-2 and V is TRBV7-3, with 12 bases matching TRBD2. J lost 4 bases, V lost 4 bases, and 1 base had no gene match. The CDR3 has 15 amino acids. The germline V gene has CDR1 SGHTA and CDR2 FQGTGA. CDR3 sequence: CASSSGLAGTGELFF. The CDR3 DNA sequence: TGTGCCAGCAGCTCGGGACTAGCGGGCACCGGGGAGCTGTTTTTT.

The chain uses TRBV7-9 and TRBJ1-5; 9 nucleotides line up with TRBD1. This CDR3 region has 13 residues. The V gene's germline CDR1 is SEHNR and CDR2 FQNEAQ (reference sequence). Losses at the gene ends were 5 bases for V and 9 bases for J; bases not matched to a gene: 5. In DNA form, the CDR3 reads TGTGCCAGCAGCAAGGGACAGGGCTTGCCCCAGCATTTT. Protein: CASSKGQGLPQHF.

This clone came up once. This sequence joins TRBV9 and TRBJ2-6; no clear D. The CDR3 consists of 17 residues. CDR1 and CDR2 from the germline V gene are SGDLS and YYNGEE. V lost 3 bases, J lost 4 bases, and 17 bases lay in between. CDR3 loop: CASSGQVAVLGANVLTF. Here the CDR3 DNA reads TGTGCCAGCAGCGGACAAGTCGCCGTTCTGGGGGCCAACGTCCTGACTTTC.

This clone has only one observation. The V call is TRBV6-5, the J call TRBJ1-4, with 7 bases matching TRBD1. Trimming took 6 bases from V and 10 from J; bases not matched to a gene: 5. From germline, CDR1 is MNHEY and CDR2 SVGAGI. The CDR3 sequence is 12 residues long. This CDR3 reads CASSLRDRKLFF. The DNA for the CDR3 is TGTGCCAGCAGCTTACGGGACAGAAAACTGTTTTTT.